This T cell receptor (beta chain) was profiled in a study of CD8 T cells in ankylosing spondylitis. Study-wide findings and caveats: Ankylosing spondylitis blood seemed to carry a telltale TCR beta motif made of several highly homologous variants. Disease-linked clones proved CD8+ and comparatively uncommon in peripheral blood.

In the case of this clonotype: Its matching antigen is unknown.

Via MiXCR, TCRdb re-called the 5' RACE reads, giving one row per CDR3 protein. The data hold roughly 180,000 distinct CDR3 sequences, with 11% observed a single time. Germline V gene sequence: CDR1 LGHDT, CDR2 YNNKEL (reference sequence). After removal of 5 bases from V and 2 bases from J, the junction contained 5 bases not matched to a gene. The CDR3 length is 15 residues. The sequence derives from a male donor with ankylosing spondylitis or in good health (not recorded which). The gene calls are TRBV3-1 and TRBJ2-1; 8 positions agree with TRBD2. The sample consisted of blood, either unsorted or a sorted T cell fraction (not recorded which). The CDR3 DNA sequence: TGTGCCAGCAGCTGGGGACTAGTCACCTACAATGAGCAGTTCTTC. Amino acids: CASSWGLVTYNEQFF.